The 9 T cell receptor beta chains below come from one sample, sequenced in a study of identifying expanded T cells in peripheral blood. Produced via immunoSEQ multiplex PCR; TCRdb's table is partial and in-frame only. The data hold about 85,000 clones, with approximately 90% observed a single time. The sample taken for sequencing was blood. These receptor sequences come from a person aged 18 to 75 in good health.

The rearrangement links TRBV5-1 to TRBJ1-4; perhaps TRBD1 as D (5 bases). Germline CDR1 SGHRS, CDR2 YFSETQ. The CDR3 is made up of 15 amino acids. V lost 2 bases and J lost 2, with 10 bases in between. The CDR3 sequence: CASSLSGGTNEKLFF. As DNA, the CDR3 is TGCGCCAGCAGCTTATCTGGGGGGACTAATGAAAAACTGTTTTTT.

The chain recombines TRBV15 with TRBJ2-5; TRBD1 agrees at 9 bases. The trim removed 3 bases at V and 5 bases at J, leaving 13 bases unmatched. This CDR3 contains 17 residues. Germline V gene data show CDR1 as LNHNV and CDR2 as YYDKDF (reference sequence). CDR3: CATSSAPGQGGEETQYF. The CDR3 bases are TGTGCCACCAGCAGCGCGCCGGGACAGGGTGGGGAGGAGACCCAGTACTTC.

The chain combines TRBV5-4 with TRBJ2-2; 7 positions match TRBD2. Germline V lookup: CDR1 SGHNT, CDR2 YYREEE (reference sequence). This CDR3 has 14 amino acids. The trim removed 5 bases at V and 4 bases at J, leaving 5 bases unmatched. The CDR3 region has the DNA TGTGCCAGCAGGGGGAGGGCCGGCACCGGGGAGCTGTTTTTT. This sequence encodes CASRGRAGTGELFF.

The CDR3 loop is CASSPVGARPTTQYF. Here the CDR3 DNA reads TGTGCCAGCAGCCCGGTGGGGGCGAGGCCGACAACGCAGTATTTT. V is TRBV7-2 and J is TRBJ2-3, with D perhaps TRBD1 (6 bases). This CDR3 comprises 15 residues. Germline V gene lookup returns CDR1 SGHTA and CDR2 FQGNSA. Trimming removed 5 bases from V and 9 bases from J, with 21 bases in between.

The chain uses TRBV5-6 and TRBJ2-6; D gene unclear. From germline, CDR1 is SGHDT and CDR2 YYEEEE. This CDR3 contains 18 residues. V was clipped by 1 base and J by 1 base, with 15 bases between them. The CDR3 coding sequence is TGTGCCAGCAGCTTGTTTCGGGCAGCAACGTCTGGGGCCAACGTCCTGACTTTC. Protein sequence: CASSLFRAATSGANVLTF.

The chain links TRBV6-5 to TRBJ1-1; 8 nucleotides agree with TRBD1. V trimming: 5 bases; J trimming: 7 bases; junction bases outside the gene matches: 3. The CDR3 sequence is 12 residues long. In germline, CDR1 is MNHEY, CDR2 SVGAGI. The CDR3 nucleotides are TGTGCCAGCAGTCGCGACAGGGGTGAAGCTTTCTTT. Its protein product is CASSRDRGEAFF.

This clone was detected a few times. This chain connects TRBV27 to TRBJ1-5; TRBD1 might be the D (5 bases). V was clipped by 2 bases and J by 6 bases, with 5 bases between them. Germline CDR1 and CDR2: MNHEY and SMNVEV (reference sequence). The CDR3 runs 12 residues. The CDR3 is CASSLGGQPQHF. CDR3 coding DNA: TGTGCCAGCAGTTTAGGGGGTCAGCCCCAGCATTTT.

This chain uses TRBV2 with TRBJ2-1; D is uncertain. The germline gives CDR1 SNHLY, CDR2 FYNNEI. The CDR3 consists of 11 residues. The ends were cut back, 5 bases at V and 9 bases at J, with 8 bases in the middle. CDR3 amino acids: CASSKDGEQFF. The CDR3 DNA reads TGTGCCAGCAGTAAAGACGGTGAGCAGTTCTTC.

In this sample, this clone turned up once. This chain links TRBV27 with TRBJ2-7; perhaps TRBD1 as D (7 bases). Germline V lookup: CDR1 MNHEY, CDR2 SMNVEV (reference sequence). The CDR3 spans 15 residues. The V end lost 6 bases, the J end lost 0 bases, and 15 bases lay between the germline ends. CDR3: CASRGGQTDSYEQYF. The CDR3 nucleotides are TGTGCCAGCAGGGGGGGACAGACCGACTCCTACGAGCAGTACTTC.